The text below deals with one TCR beta chain. These data come from a study of T cell changes during pregnancy in multiple sclerosis. Profiling relied on immunoSEQ multiplex PCR, and the TCRdb table lists in-frame clones only, not all of them. The sample has fewer than 50,000 clones; approximately 91% are singletons. Germline trimming cut 4 bases from V and 7 bases from J; bases unmatched to any gene: 12. The CDR3 loop spans 16 amino acids. Germline CDR1 SGDLS, CDR2 YYNGEE. The sequence came from a female donor with multiple sclerosis, enrolled in a pregnancy study. The sequencing used CD8+ T cells from peripheral blood mononuclear cells, collected after pregnancy. The chain uses TRBV9 and TRBJ2-7, with TRBD1 identical over 12 bases. CDR3 region: CASSPRGTGGRAEQYF. Written as DNA, the CDR3 is TGTGCCAGCAGCCCTAGAGGGACAGGGGGCAGGGCTGAGCAGTACTTC.